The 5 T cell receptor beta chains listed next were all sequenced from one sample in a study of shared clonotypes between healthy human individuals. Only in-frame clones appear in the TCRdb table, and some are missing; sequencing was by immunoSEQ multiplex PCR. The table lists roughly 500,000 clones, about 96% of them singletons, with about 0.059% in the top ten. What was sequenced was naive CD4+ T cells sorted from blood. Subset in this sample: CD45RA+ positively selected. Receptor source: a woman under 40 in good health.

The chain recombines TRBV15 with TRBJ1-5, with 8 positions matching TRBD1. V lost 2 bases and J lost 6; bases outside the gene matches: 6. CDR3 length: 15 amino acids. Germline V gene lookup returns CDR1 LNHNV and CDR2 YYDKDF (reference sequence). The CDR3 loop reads CATSRRDRGGQPQHF. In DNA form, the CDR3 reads TGTGCCACCAGCAGACGAGACAGGGGCGGTCAGCCCCAGCATTTT.

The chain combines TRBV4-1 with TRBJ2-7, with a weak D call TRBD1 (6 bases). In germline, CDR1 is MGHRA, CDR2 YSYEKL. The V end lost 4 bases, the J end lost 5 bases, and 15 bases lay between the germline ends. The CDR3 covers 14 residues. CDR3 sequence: CASSLTGSPDEQYF. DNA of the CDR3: TGCGCCAGCAGCCTAACAGGGAGCCCCGACGAGCAGTACTTC.

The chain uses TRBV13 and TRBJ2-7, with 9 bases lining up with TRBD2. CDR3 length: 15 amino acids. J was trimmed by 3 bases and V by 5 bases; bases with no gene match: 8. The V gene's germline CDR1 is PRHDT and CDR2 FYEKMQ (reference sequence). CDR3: CASSPQSSGVYEQYF. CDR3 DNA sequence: TGTGCCAGCAGCCCCCAATCTAGCGGGGTCTACGAGCAGTACTTC.

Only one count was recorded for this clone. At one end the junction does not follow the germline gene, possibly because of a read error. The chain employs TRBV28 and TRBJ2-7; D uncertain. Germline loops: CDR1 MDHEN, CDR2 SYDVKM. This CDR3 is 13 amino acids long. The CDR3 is CASSPNSPVIIHF. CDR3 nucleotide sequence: TGTGCCAGCAGTCCCAATTCCCCAGTAATAATCCACTTC.

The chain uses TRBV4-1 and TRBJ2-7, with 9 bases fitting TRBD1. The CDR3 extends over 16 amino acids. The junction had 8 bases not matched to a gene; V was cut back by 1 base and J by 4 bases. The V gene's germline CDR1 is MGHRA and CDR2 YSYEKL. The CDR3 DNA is TGCGCCAGCAGCCAAGTCCCGGGACAGGGTCTGTACGAGCAGTACTTC. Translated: CASSQVPGQGLYEQYF.